This entry lists 24 T cell receptor beta chains sequenced from one sample in a study of radiation and T cells in renal cell carcinoma. Clones were sequenced by immunoSEQ multiplex PCR, and TCRdb holds only the in-frame ones, with some missing. Of about 26,000 clones listed, approximately 84% are singletons. Time point defined: blood 2 weeks post-SBRT. Treatment of the sample: 15 Gy SBRT to primary tumor, nephrectomy 4 weeks later. Sequenced here: blood, sampled from a patient whose treatment included radiotherapy and nephrectomy. These receptors were obtained from a man in his fifties or sixties with renal cell carcinoma.

The J gene is TRBJ2-2, the V gene TRBV5-4; 9 nucleotides agree with TRBD1. Germline CDR1 SGHNT, CDR2 YYREEE (reference sequence). The CDR3 spans 17 residues. V was clipped by 4 bases and J by 7 bases; unmatched bases: 14. The CDR3 here is CASSRDRDRAFGGELFF. CDR3 nucleotides: TGTGCCAGCAGCAGGGACCGGGACAGGGCGTTTGGCGGGGAGCTGTTTTTT. Based on the CDR3 plus reference TRBV5-4 and TRBJ2-2, the full variable domain is ETGVTQSPTHLIKTRGQQVTLRCSSQSGHNTVSWYQQALGQGPQFIFQYYREEENGRGNFPPRFSGLQFPNYSSELNVNALELDDSALYLCASSRDRDRAFGGELFFGEGSRLTVL.

This chain uses TRBV9 with TRBJ2-1, with 8 positions matching TRBD2. The CDR3 runs 17 residues. The germline gives CDR1 SGDLS, CDR2 YYNGEE. The J segment lost 9 bases and the V segment lost 3 bases, leaving 17 bases of the junction unmatched. The CDR3 sequence: CASSGKPGTRVMGEQFF. In DNA, the CDR3 is TGTGCCAGCAGCGGGAAACCCGGGACTAGGGTTATGGGTGAGCAGTTCTTC.

The gene calls are TRBV7-2 and TRBJ2-5, with no clear D. Trimming took off 7 bases at V and 5 bases at J, with 5 bases between the two ends. Germline V CDR1 and CDR2: SGHTA, FQGNSA. The CDR3 loop spans 10 amino acids. Here the CDR3 reads CASMGETQYF. The DNA of the CDR3 is TGTGCCAGCATGGGGGAGACCCAGTACTTC.

The rearrangement joins TRBV2 to TRBJ2-5; TRBD2 aligns across 12 bases. Trimming took 6 bases from V and 1 from J; bases not matched to a gene: 6. Per germline, CDR1 SNHLY and CDR2 FYNNEI. The CDR3 spans 16 residues. The CDR3 loop is CASRRTSGALQETQYF. For the CDR3, the DNA is TGTGCCAGCAGACGGACTAGCGGGGCCCTCCAAGAGACCCAGTACTTC.

CDR3 in amino acids: CASSVFRDSPGNKQFF. In nucleotides, the CDR3 is TGTGCCAGCAGCGTATTCCGGGACAGCCCTGGGAATAAGCAGTTCTTC. This sequence joins TRBV9 and TRBJ2-1; TRBD1 agrees at 7 bases. The ends lost 1 base at V and 11 bases at J; junction bases unmatched: 15. CDR1 is SGDLS, CDR2 YYNGEE, per germline. This CDR3 comprises 16 residues.

The V and J genes are TRBV28 and TRBJ1-1; D not certain. CDR3 length: 11 amino acids. CDR1 is MDHEN, CDR2 SYDVKM, per germline. V was pared by 7 bases and J by 7 bases, with 10 bases between. The CDR3 DNA sequence: TGTGCCAGCACCGACCGGGATGAAGCTTTCTTT. Its protein is CASTDRDEAFF. Together with reference TRBV28 and TRBJ1-1, the CDR3 gives the full variable domain: DVKVTQSSRYLVKRTGEKVFLECVQDMDHENMFWYRQDPGLGLRLIYFSYDVKMKEKGDIPEGYSVSREKKERFSLILESASTNQTSMYLCASTDRDEAFFGQGTRLTVV.

This chain links TRBV6-1 with TRBJ2-3, with D perhaps TRBD2 (5 bases). This CDR3 has 13 residues. Germline CDR1 MNHNS, CDR2 SASEGT. V was trimmed by 8 bases and J by 0 bases, leaving 9 bases between them. CDR3 protein: CASLLGSTDTQYF. The CDR3, as DNA: TGTGCCAGCCTACTAGGGAGCACAGATACGCAGTATTTT.

The chain has TRBV5-4 and TRBJ2-3; 8 nucleotides agree with TRBD2. Germline CDR1 is SGHNT and CDR2 is YYREEE (reference sequence). This CDR3 is 15 amino acids long. V shed 4 bases and J 0 bases; nucleotides not matched to a gene: 4. CDR3 in DNA: TGTGCCAGCAGCCCGACTAGCGCGAGCACAGATACGCAGTATTTT. It specifies CASSPTSASTDTQYF.

This chain joins TRBV4-1 and TRBJ2-6; the match to TRBD1 covers 10 bases. Germline assignment: CDR1 MGHRA and CDR2 YSYEKL. Trimming cost V 3 bases and J 0 bases; bases outside gene matches: 8. The CDR3 has 19 amino acids. This chain's CDR3 is CASSQNLWDRGSGANVLTF. CDR3 DNA: TGCGCCAGCAGCCAGAATCTTTGGGACAGGGGCTCTGGGGCCAACGTCCTGACTTTC.

This chain connects TRBV19 to TRBJ2-7; D not certain. This CDR3 contains 11 residues. The V and J ends lost 10 bases and 6 bases respectively, with 13 bases between them. The germline V gene has CDR1 LNHDA and CDR2 SQIVND (reference sequence). The CDR3 region is CAIAEFIEQYF. CDR3 bases: TGTGCCATCGCGGAGTTCATCGAGCAGTACTTC.

The chain carries TRBV4-1 and TRBJ1-1; perhaps TRBD1 as D (5 bases). V lost 3 bases, J lost 6 bases, and 11 bases lay in between. From germline, CDR1 is MGHRA and CDR2 YSYEKL. The CDR3 is made up of 13 amino acids. The CDR3: CASSQGGWAEAFF. CDR3 coding DNA: TGCGCCAGCAGCCAGGGGGGGTGGGCTGAAGCTTTCTTT.

This chain uses TRBV30 with TRBJ2-7; 16 nucleotides agree with TRBD2. CDR3 length: 15 amino acids. Germline lookup yields CDR1 GTSNPN and CDR2 SVGIG (reference sequence). V was pared by 5 bases and J by 3 bases, with 4 bases of the junction left unmatched. Here the CDR3 DNA reads TGTGCCTGGGGAGGGACTAGCGGGAGGGGCTACGAGCAGTACTTC. As protein: CAWGGTSGRGYEQYF.

A few counts support this clone. J is TRBJ1-1 and V is TRBV2; no clear D gene. Germline V gene sequence: CDR1 SNHLY, CDR2 FYNNEI. This CDR3 region has 13 residues. Trimming left V 3 bases short and J 3 bases short, with 8 bases between. In nucleotides, the CDR3 is TGTGCCAGCAGTGATGAGGTTGACACTGAAGCTTTCTTT. It is translated as CASSDEVDTEAFF.

The J gene is TRBJ2-7, the V gene TRBV6-5; TRBD1 might be the D (6 bases). V lost 7 bases to trimming and J lost 6 bases, with 19 bases between them. Germline-derived CDR1 and CDR2 are MNHEY and SVGAGI. This CDR3 has 14 residues. DNA of the CDR3: TGTGCCAGCAAGAAACGGGACAATTTTGGCGAGCAGTACTTC. This sequence encodes CASKKRDNFGEQYF.

The chain is built from TRBV27 and TRBJ1-1; D is unclear. CDR1 is MNHEY, CDR2 SMNVEV, per germline (reference sequence). The CDR3 sequence is 14 residues long. The germline V and J ends were trimmed by 3 bases and 1 base, with 9 bases remaining between them. In DNA, the CDR3 is TGTGCCAGCAGTTTCTTCGCCGGGAACACTGAAGCTTTCTTT. Its translation: CASSFFAGNTEAFF.

The V and J genes are TRBV6-5 and TRBJ2-5; TRBD2 matches at 11 bases. V lost 2 bases and J lost 2; bases outside the gene matches: 1. In germline, CDR1 is MNHEY, CDR2 SVGAGI. The CDR3 extends over 15 amino acids. The DNA of the CDR3 is TGTGCCAGCAGTTACGGGACTAGCGGACAAGAGACCCAGTACTTC. Protein product: CASSYGTSGQETQYF.

The sample holds one count of this clone. The chain combines TRBV7-2 with TRBJ2-5; 7 bases line up with TRBD1. The CDR3 loop spans 14 amino acids. Unmatched junction bases numbered 6, after V lost 3 bases and J lost 5 bases. The V gene's germline CDR1 is SGHTA and CDR2 FQGNSA. DNA for the CDR3: TGTGCCAGCAGCTTCACAGGGGCATCGGAGACCCAGTACTTC. Amino acids: CASSFTGASETQYF.

The V and J genes are TRBV5-1 and TRBJ1-1; D gene unclear. The CDR3 is 12 amino acids. CDR1 is SGHRS, CDR2 YFSETQ, per germline. V lost 5 bases and J 4 bases, leaving 9 bases between the germline ends. The CDR3 DNA follows: TGCGCCAGCAGACTTGAGGGCACTGAAGCTTTCTTT. It encodes CASRLEGTEAFF.

In this sample, this clone turned up once. Here the CDR3 reads CASSLDATGAFF. The CDR3, as DNA: TGTGCCAGCAGCTTAGATGCAACGGGTGCTTTCTTT. This chain joins TRBV7-2 and TRBJ1-1; D gene unclear. From germline, CDR1 is SGHTA and CDR2 FQGNSA. CDR3 length: 12 residues. The V gene lost 1 base and the J gene lost 11 bases, with 11 bases spanning the gap.

The DNA for the CDR3 is TGTGCCAGCAGGTCCAGCGGGAGCTCCTACAATGAGCAGTTCTTC. This gives the protein CASRSSGSSYNEQFF. This chain uses TRBV11-2 with TRBJ2-1; 8 bases are a match to TRBD2. The germline gives CDR1 SGHAT, CDR2 FQNNGV. This CDR3 region has 15 residues. Unmatched junction bases numbered 4, after V lost 6 bases and J lost 0 bases.

The table lists this clone with a count of one. V and J are TRBV6-6 and TRBJ2-7; 10 positions match TRBD2. Trimming at V came to 7 bases and at J to 5 bases, leaving 14 bases not matched to a gene. This CDR3 is 16 amino acids long. Germline V gene sequence: CDR1 MNHNY, CDR2 SVGAGI (reference sequence). CDR3 in amino acids: CASISSWLAGANEQYF. The CDR3, as DNA: TGTGCCAGCATCTCTAGTTGGCTAGCGGGAGCCAACGAGCAGTACTTC.

The gene calls are TRBV6-5 and TRBJ2-7, with D possibly matching TRBD2 (7 bases). The V end was cut by 5 bases, the J end by 7 bases, with 18 bases between. In germline, CDR1 is MNHEY, CDR2 SVGAGI. CDR3 size: 14 residues. Here the CDR3 reads CASSPPGGAREQYF. The DNA for the CDR3 is TGTGCCAGCAGTCCACCTGGGGGGGCTCGGGAGCAGTACTTC.

This chain connects TRBV15 to TRBJ1-1; a possible D gene is TRBD1 (5 bases). The V end was cut by 0 bases, the J end by 6 bases, with 8 bases between. CDR3 length equals 13 residues. Germline V gives CDR1 LNHNV, CDR2 YYDKDF (reference sequence). In DNA, the CDR3 is TGTGCCACCAGCAGAGATCCGACAGCTGAAGCTTTCTTT. Protein: CATSRDPTAEAFF.

This chain uses TRBV11-2 with TRBJ2-1, with unresolved D. V lost 5 bases to trimming and J lost 10 bases, with 9 bases between them. The CDR3 is 11 residues long. Per germline, CDR1 SGHAT and CDR2 FQNNGV. The CDR3 DNA reads as TGTGCCAGCAGCCCCTCTTTAGAGCAGTTCTTC. It is translated as CASSPSLEQFF.